This TCR beta chain was recovered during a study of blood T cell repertoires in COVID-19. About the research overall: The samples span acute and convalescent COVID-19 from the United States, Italy and Spain. The cDNA or gDNA used as material had been derived from T cells, B-cell-depleted T cells, or PBMCs.

The CDR3 extends over 16 amino acids. The V gene lost 4 bases and the J gene lost 2 bases, with 14 bases spanning the gap. Germline V gene data show CDR1 as KGHDR and CDR2 as SFDVKD. Authors' processing steps: Cell counts per sample came from amplifying reference gene primers. Profiling relied on immunoSEQ multiplex PCR, and the TCRdb table lists in-frame clones only, not all of them. V, J and clone size were drawn from that table, and D and trimming were deduced from the DNA. In the table there are 280,000 or so clones, about 87% of which are singletons. The source material was peripheral blood. V is TRBV24-1 and J is TRBJ2-1; TRBD1 might be the D (6 bases). This clonotype was sampled from a woman in her 30s who had recovered from COVID-19. In DNA form, the CDR3 reads TGTGCCACCAGTGACGACCTACCAGGGGCCTACAATGAGCAGTTCTTC. Amino acid sequence: CATSDDLPGAYNEQFF.